The 13 T cell receptor beta chains listed next were all sequenced from one sample in a study of cytomegalovirus exposure and HLA in healthy donors. The table came from immunoSEQ multiplex PCR; TCRdb's copy has only in-frame clones and leaves some out. The repertoire has fewer than 250,000 clones, less than 90% of them found once; the top ten carry about 6%. Sequencing was performed on PBMCs. Receptor source: a woman between 18 and 29 years old in good health and CMV-seronegative.

The rearrangement uses TRBV30 and TRBJ2-2; no definite D call. Germline CDR1 and CDR2: GTSNPN and SVGIG (reference sequence). The CDR3 sequence is 15 residues long. V shed 0 bases and J shed 4 bases, with 12 bases lying between them. Written as DNA, the CDR3 is TGTGCCTGGAGTGTACTAACAGTTCCCACCGGGGAGCTGTTTTTT. Protein: CAWSVLTVPTGELFF.

The chain joins TRBV2 to TRBJ2-2; D is perhaps TRBD1 (6 bases). V was clipped by 3 bases and J by 6 bases, with 14 bases between them. The length of the CDR3 is 15 residues. The V gene's germline CDR1 is SNHLY and CDR2 FYNNEI. The CDR3 loop is CASSERQGFPGELFF. The CDR3 DNA reads as TGTGCCAGCAGTGAGAGGCAGGGGTTTCCCGGGGAGCTGTTTTTT.

The chain uses TRBV11-3 and TRBJ2-5, with TRBD1 matching over 7 bases. Losses at the gene ends were 5 bases for V and 3 bases for J; bases not matched to a gene: 6. Germline CDR1 SGHNT, CDR2 YENEEA. This CDR3 comprises 14 residues. The CDR3 sequence is CASSPSTGEETQYF. The CDR3 DNA reads as TGTGCCAGCAGCCCCTCTACAGGGGAAGAGACCCAGTACTTC.

The chain employs TRBV28 and TRBJ1-4; D might be TRBD1 (5 bases). The V end lost 6 bases, the J end lost 4 bases, and 12 bases lay between the germline ends. Germline loops: CDR1 MDHEN, CDR2 SYDVKM. The CDR3 length is 14 residues. CDR3 sequence: CASRQTAINEKLFF. For the CDR3, the DNA is TGTGCCAGCAGACAGACAGCGATTAATGAAAAACTGTTTTTT.

This sequence joins TRBV6-5 and TRBJ2-7; 11 nucleotides align to TRBD1. With V trimmed by 6 bases and J by 3 bases, 4 bases remained unmatched. Germline V gene data show CDR1 as MNHEY and CDR2 as SVGAGI. The CDR3 runs 14 residues. CDR3 coding DNA: TGTGCCAGCAGCCCGGGACAGGGGGACTACGAGCAGTACTTC. It yields the protein CASSPGQGDYEQYF.

The V gene is TRBV6-1, the J gene TRBJ2-3, with a possible D match to TRBD2 (6 bases). From germline, CDR1 is MNHNS and CDR2 SASEGT. The CDR3 has 13 amino acids. Trimming shortened V by 6 bases and J by 5 bases, and 12 bases separated the two germline ends. The CDR3 sequence is CASRRGEVDTQYF. DNA for the CDR3: TGTGCCAGCAGGCGGGGCGAGGTAGATACGCAGTATTTT.

The V call is TRBV29-1, the J call TRBJ2-5; TRBD2 might be the D (6 bases). CDR1 is SQVTM and CDR2 is ANQGSEA in the germline V gene. The CDR3 is 12 residues long. Trimming pared 6 bases from V and 5 bases from J, leaving 13 bases between. The CDR3 is CSVEEGWETQYF. The CDR3 DNA is TGCAGCGTCGAGGAGGGTTGGGAGACCCAGTACTTC.

The V call is TRBV4-2, the J call TRBJ2-1; 9 bases match TRBD2. The CDR3 spans 16 residues. CDR1 and CDR2 from the germline V gene are LGHNA and YNFKEQ. V gave up 3 bases and J gave up 0 bases; unmatched junction bases: 3. The CDR3 DNA reads TGTGCCAGCAGCCAGACTAGCGGACGCTCCTACAATGAGCAGTTCTTC. This sequence encodes CASSQTSGRSYNEQFF.

The V and J genes are TRBV5-1 and TRBJ2-1, with TRBD2 matching over 9 bases. With V trimmed by 5 bases and J by 1 base, 4 bases remained unmatched. The CDR3 is 15 amino acids. Germline loops: CDR1 SGHRS, CDR2 YFSETQ. CDR3 bases: TGCGCCAGCAGTTTCGGACTAGCGTCCTACAATGAGCAGTTCTTC. Its translation: CASSFGLASYNEQFF.

The rearrangement joins TRBV15 to TRBJ1-1, with D uncertain. The CDR3 is 15 amino acids. Germline V CDR1 and CDR2: LNHNV, YYDKDF (reference sequence). Trimming stripped 2 bases from V and 6 bases from J, with 16 bases between. The CDR3 loop is CATSRPRGGASEAFF. CDR3 DNA: TGTGCCACCAGCAGACCCCGGGGAGGCGCTTCTGAAGCTTTCTTT.

The chain links TRBV2 to TRBJ2-2, with 7 bases lining up with TRBD2. Trimming took 6 bases from V and 2 from J; bases not matched to a gene: 6. Germline V gene lookup returns CDR1 SNHLY and CDR2 FYNNEI. The CDR3 has 15 residues. Written as DNA, the CDR3 is TGTGCCAGCAGCCCCACTAGCGTTAACACCGGGGAGCTGTTTTTT. Amino acids: CASSPTSVNTGELFF.

This rearrangement joins TRBV1 to TRBJ2-3; TRBD2, the table's D call, was not compared with the DNA. TRBV1 is a known pseudogene. The CDR3 totals 15 residues. CDR3 coding DNA: TGCACCAGCATACCTATGGGAGCCTTCCCAGATACGCAGTATTTT. Translated: CTSIPMGAFPDTQYF.

This clone was picked up one time. The chain recombines TRBV7-3 with TRBJ2-7; TRBD2 aligns across 7 bases. V gave up 1 base and J gave up 5 bases; unmatched junction bases: 11. The germline V gene has CDR1 SGHTA and CDR2 FQGTGA. This CDR3 region has 16 residues. CDR3 residues: CASSLIVRRERNEQYF. The CDR3, as DNA: TGTGCCAGCAGCTTAATCGTCCGGCGGGAGCGGAACGAGCAGTACTTC.